This TCR beta chain was recovered during a study of molecular identifiers for immune sequencing clone quantification. There are a few counts of this clonotype. Researchers sorted naive CD8 T cells as cells that were CD8+CD4-CCR7+CD45RA+. The CDR3 extends over 15 amino acids. V gave up 3 bases and J gave up 4 bases, with 15 bases separating them. Germline V gene sequence: CDR1 ENHRY, CDR2 SYGVKD. One entry per CDR3 protein results from TCRdb running MiXCR on the PCR reads. The table has 550,000 to 750,000 distinct CDR3 sequences, 15% to 20% seen once. The chain combines TRBV10-3 with TRBJ1-2; maybe TRBD1 (6 bases). Sequences were obtained from naive CD8+ T cells from blood, with Jurkat cell RNA spiked in. The subset denotes: FACS-sorted CD8+CD4-CCR7+CD45RA+ naive T cells. The origin of this receptor is a human donor in good health. Some libraries in this study had Jurkat cell RNA spiked in. CDR3 bases: TGTGCCATCAGTGACCGGGACACGAAGACCTATGGCTACACCTTC. Protein: CAISDRDTKTYGYTF.